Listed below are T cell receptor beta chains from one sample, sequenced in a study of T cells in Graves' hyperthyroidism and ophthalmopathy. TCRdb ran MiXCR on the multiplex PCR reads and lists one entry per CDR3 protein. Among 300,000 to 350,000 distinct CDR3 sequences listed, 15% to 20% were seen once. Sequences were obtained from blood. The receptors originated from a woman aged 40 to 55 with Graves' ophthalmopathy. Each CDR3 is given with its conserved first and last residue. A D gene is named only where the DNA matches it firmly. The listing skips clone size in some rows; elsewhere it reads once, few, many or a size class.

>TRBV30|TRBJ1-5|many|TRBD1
CAWSVGDRKNQPQHF
TGTGCCTGGAGTGTAGGGGACAGGAAGAATCAGCCCCAGCATTTT
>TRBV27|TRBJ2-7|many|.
CASSLFGPGGDEQYF
TGTGCCAGCAGTTTATTCGGACCGGGCGGGGACGAGCAGTACTTC
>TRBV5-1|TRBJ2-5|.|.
CASSVSRTRETQYF
TGCGCCAGCAGCGTAAGCAGGACCCGGGAGACCCAGTACTTC
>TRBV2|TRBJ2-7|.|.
CASSGTTGRPEYEQYF
TGTGCCAGCAGCGGTACCACCGGACGACCGGAATACGAGCAGTACTTC
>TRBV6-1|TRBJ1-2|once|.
CASRRRAGKDYGYTF
TGTGCCAGCAGACGCCGGGCAGGGAAGGATTATGGCTACACCTTC
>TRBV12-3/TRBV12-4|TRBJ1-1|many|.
CASSWGGDTEAFF
TGTGCCAGCAGTTGGGGGGGAGACACTGAAGCTTTCTTT
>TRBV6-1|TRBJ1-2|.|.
CARCRIYGYTF
TGTGCCAGATGCAGGATCTATGGCTACACCTTC
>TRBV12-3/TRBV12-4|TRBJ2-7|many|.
CASSSTHEQYF
TGTGCCAGCAGCTCAACACACGAGCAGTACTTC
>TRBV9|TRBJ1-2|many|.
CASGDGANYGYTF
TGTGCCAGCGGGGACGGAGCTAACTATGGCTACACCTTC
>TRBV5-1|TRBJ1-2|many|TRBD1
CASSLPTGGGYTF
TGCGCCAGCAGCTTGCCTACAGGGGGAGGCTACACCTTC
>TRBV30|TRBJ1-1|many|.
CAWTGRRGTEAFF
TGTGCCTGGACAGGTAGGAGGGGCACTGAAGCTTTCTTT
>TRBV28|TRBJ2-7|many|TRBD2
CASSLAGGPHYEQYF
TGTGCCAGCAGCCTAGCGGGAGGACCCCACTACGAGCAGTACTTC
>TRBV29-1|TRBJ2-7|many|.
CSVLSSGSSYEQYF
TGCAGCGTCCTTAGCTCGGGGAGCTCCTACGAGCAGTACTTC
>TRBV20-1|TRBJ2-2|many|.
CSARRASNTGELFF
TGCAGTGCTCGGAGGGCCTCGAACACCGGGGAGCTGTTTTTT
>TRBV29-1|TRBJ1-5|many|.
CSVEVVAGQPQHF
TGCAGCGTTGAAGTCGTGGCGGGTCAGCCCCAGCATTTT